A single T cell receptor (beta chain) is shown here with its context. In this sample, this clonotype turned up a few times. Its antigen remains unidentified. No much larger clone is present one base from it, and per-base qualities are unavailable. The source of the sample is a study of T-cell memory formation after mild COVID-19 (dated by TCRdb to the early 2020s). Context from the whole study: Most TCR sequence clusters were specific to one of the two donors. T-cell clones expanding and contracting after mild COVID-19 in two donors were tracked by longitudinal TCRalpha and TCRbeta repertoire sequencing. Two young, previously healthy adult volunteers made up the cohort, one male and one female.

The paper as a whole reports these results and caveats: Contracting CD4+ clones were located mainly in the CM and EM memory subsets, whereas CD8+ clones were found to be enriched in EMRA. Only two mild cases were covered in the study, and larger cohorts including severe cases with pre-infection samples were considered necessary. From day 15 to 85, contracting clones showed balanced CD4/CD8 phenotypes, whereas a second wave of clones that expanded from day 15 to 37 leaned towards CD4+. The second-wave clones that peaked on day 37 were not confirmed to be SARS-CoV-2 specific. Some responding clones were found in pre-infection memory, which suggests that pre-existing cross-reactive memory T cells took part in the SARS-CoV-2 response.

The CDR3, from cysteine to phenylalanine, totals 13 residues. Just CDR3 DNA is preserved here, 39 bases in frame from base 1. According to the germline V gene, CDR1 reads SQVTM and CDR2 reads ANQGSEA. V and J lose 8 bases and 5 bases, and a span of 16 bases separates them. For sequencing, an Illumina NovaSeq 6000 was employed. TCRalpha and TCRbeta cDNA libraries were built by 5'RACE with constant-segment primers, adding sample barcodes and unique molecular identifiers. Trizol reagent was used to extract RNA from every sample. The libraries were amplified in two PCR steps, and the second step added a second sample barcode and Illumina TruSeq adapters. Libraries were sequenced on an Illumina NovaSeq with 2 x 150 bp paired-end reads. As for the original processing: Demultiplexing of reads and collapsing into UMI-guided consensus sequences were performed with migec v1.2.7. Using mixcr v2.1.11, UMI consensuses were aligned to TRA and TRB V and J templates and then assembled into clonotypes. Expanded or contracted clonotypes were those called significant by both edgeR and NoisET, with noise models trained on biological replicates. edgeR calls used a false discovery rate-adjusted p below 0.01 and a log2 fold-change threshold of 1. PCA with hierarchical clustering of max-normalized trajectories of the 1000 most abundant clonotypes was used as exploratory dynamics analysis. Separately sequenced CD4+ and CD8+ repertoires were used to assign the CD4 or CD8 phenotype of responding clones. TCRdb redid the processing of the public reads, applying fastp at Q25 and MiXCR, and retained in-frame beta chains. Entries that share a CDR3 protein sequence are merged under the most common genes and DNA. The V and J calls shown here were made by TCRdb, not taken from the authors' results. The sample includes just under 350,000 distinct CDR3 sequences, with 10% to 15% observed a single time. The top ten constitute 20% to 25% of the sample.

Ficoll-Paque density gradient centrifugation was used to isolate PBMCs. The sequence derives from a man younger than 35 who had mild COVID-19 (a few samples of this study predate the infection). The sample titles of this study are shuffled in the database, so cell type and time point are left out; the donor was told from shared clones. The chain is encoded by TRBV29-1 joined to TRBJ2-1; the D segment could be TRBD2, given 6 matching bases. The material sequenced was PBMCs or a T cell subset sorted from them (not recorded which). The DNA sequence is TGCAGCACCCCCCGCGGGGATCACAATGAGCAGTTCTTC. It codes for CSTPRGDHNEQFF.